What follows are 31 T cell receptor beta chains derived from one specimen sequenced in a study of human T cells and chemical hapten exposure. Sample time point: patch test 2, 6 weeks after DPC sensitization. Documented treatment: therapeutic diphenylcyclopropenone sensitization with weekly scalp DPC. TCRdb ran MiXCR on the RACE reads and lists one entry per CDR3 protein. The repertoire holds nearly 95,000 distinct CDR3 sequences, with roughly 11% as singletons. Sequencing was performed on whole blood, taken in connection with sensitization to the hapten diphenylcyclopropenone (DPC). The source of these receptors is a man aged 35 to 55 with alopecia areata. Some clones in this sample may be carry-over from other donors' samples.

This clonotype was recorded a few times. This chain joins TRBV9 and TRBJ2-1; 10 bases match TRBD2. After removal of 0 bases from V and 6 bases from J, the junction contained 0 bases not matched to a gene. Germline CDR1 is SGDLS and CDR2 is YYNGEE. The CDR3 totals 14 residues. The CDR3, as DNA: TGTGCCAGCAGCGTAGGGACTAGCGGCAATGAGCAGTTCTTC. It is translated as CASSVGTSGNEQFF.

At least ten counts were recorded for this clonotype. Relative to the germline gene, one junction end is altered; a read error may explain this. This rearrangement joins TRBV5-4 to TRBJ1-1; 12 bases line up with TRBD1. Per the germline V gene, CDR1 is SGHNT and CDR2 is YYREEE (reference sequence). The CDR3 is made up of 16 amino acids. The CDR3 region has the DNA TGTGCCAGCAGCAGGGGACAGGGGGCCATTCACACTGAAGCCTTCTTT. This sequence encodes CASSRGQGAIHTEAFF.

This clonotype was counted between two and nine times. The V call is TRBV29-1, the J call TRBJ2-1; TRBD2 might be the D (6 bases). V was shortened by 3 bases and J by 7 bases, with 10 bases between the two germline ends. This CDR3 has 12 residues. Looked up from germline, CDR1 is SQVTM and CDR2 is ANQGSEA. The CDR3 nucleotides are TGCAGCGTTGACGGGAGCTTAAATGAGCAGTTCTTC. Encoded protein: CSVDGSLNEQFF.

The chain uses TRBV14 and TRBJ2-6; D is possibly TRBD1 or TRBD2 (6 bases each). The germline gives CDR1 SGHDN, CDR2 FVKESK. Trimming left V 0 bases short and J 9 bases short, with 12 bases between. This CDR3 contains 15 residues. The CDR3 sequence: CASSQEMGGRNVLTF. The CDR3 DNA reads TGTGCCAGCAGCCAAGAAATGGGGGGCCGCAACGTCCTGACTTTC.

The chain uses TRBV24-1 and TRBJ2-2; D might be TRBD2 (6 bases). Per the germline V gene, CDR1 is KGHDR and CDR2 is SFDVKD. V lost 5 bases to trimming and J lost 4 bases, with 13 bases between them. The CDR3 loop spans 15 amino acids. Here the CDR3 DNA reads TGTGCCACCAGTGCCTGGGACTGGGCCACCGGGGAGCTGTTTTTT. It specifies CATSAWDWATGELFF.

This rearrangement joins TRBV7-2 to TRBJ1-4, with D perhaps matching TRBD1 (5 bases). Germline CDR1 and CDR2: SGHTA and FQGNSA. The V gene lost 2 bases and the J gene lost 8 bases, with 15 bases spanning the gap. The CDR3 sequence is 15 residues long. DNA of the CDR3: TGTGCCAGCAGCTTAACTGGGGGTCGGGGCGAAAAACTGTTTTTT. It codes for CASSLTGGRGEKLFF.

This clonotype has at least ten counts. This rearrangement joins TRBV7-9 to TRBJ2-3; D might be TRBD2 (5 bases). The CDR3 is 14 residues long. From germline, CDR1 is SEHNR and CDR2 FQNEAQ (reference sequence). Trimming cost V 3 bases and J 2 bases, with 9 bases left between them. DNA of the CDR3: TGTGCCAGCAGCTTCCCGGGGTCCACAGATACGCAGTATTTT. Protein sequence: CASSFPGSTDTQYF.

DNA for the CDR3: TGCAGCCTTAAGCGGGAGGGCCGGGTAGAGACCCAGTACTTC. Encoded protein: CSLKREGRVETQYF. The chain employs TRBV29-1 and TRBJ2-5; 10 nucleotides align to TRBD2. Germline CDR1 is SQVTM and CDR2 is ANQGSEA. Trimming removed 8 bases from V and 4 bases from J; junction bases left unmatched: 10. The CDR3 contains 14 residues.

The V call is TRBV7-3, the J call TRBJ2-2; unclear D gene. CDR1 SGHTA and CDR2 FQGTGA come from the germline V gene. The CDR3 spans 12 residues. With 8 bases removed from V and 1 base from J, the gap between germline ends came to 5 bases. The CDR3 sequence: CASRGNTGELFF. DNA for the CDR3: TGTGCCAGCCGAGGGAACACCGGGGAGCTGTTTTTT.

This clonotype was detected ten times or more. V usage is TRBV5-6 and J usage is TRBJ1-5; no definite D call. From germline, CDR1 is SGHDT and CDR2 YYEEEE. This CDR3 spans 14 amino acids. Trimming stripped 0 bases from V and 4 bases from J, with 8 bases between. The CDR3 protein is CASSLAGVNQPQHF. DNA for the CDR3: TGTGCCAGCAGCTTGGCCGGGGTTAATCAGCCCCAGCATTTT.

The chain carries TRBV28 and TRBJ2-1; the D gene is possibly TRBD2 (5 bases). Looked up from germline, CDR1 is MDHEN and CDR2 is SYDVKM. Deletions cut 7 bases from V and 9 bases from J, with 16 bases between. This CDR3 has 13 amino acids. CDR3 amino acids: CASNGPNTSEQFF. The CDR3 nucleotides are TGTGCCAGCAACGGCCCTAATACTAGTGAGCAGTTCTTC. Looking up the rest from reference TRBV28 and TRBJ2-1 gives the full variable domain: DVKVTQSSRYLVKRTGEKVFLECVQDMDHENMFWYRQDPGLGLRLIYFSYDVKMKEKGDIPEGYSVSREKKERFSLILESASTNQTSMYLCASNGPNTSEQFFGPGTRLTVL.

This clonotype was counted ten times or more. This rearrangement joins TRBV18 to TRBJ1-1; D is unclear. Trimming took off 5 bases at V and 1 base at J, with 5 bases between the two ends. Germline V gene data show CDR1 as KGHSH and CDR2 as LQKENI. This CDR3 is built from 12 residues. Written as DNA, the CDR3 is TGTGCCAGCTCAAGGGAGAACACTGAAGCTTTCTTT. Translated: CASSRENTEAFF.

This clonotype has a handful of counts. V is TRBV11-3 and J is TRBJ2-3; D is undetermined. CDR3 length: 14 residues. Per the germline V gene, CDR1 is SGHNT and CDR2 is YENEEA. Trimming removed 3 bases from V and 4 bases from J, with 11 bases in between. As DNA, the CDR3 is TGTGCCAGCAGCTTGAATGGGAACGCAGATACGCAGTATTTT. Translating gives CASSLNGNADTQYF.

This clonotype was seen a few times. The V gene is TRBV4-3, the J gene TRBJ1-3; D is uncertain. V was shortened by 0 bases and J by 11 bases, with 11 bases between the two germline ends. There are 13 residues in the CDR3. Germline lookup yields CDR1 LGHNA and CDR2 YSLEER. The CDR3 coding sequence is TGCGCCAGCAGCCAAGAGGGCGGCCGCCCCATATATTTT. Translating gives CASSQEGGRPIYF.

This clonotype was recorded a few times. The chain has TRBV12-3 or TRBV12-4 and TRBJ1-2; no reliable D call. The CDR3 totals 16 residues. The germline V and J ends were trimmed by 2 bases and 3 bases, with 16 bases remaining between them. The CDR3 is CASSLRVGVRDYGYTF. The CDR3, as DNA: TGTGCCAGCAGTTTAAGGGTCGGGGTACGGGACTATGGCTACACCTTC.

The V call is TRBV6-1, the J call TRBJ1-5; D gene unclear. V was clipped by 1 base and J by 5 bases, with 12 bases between them. The germline CDR1 and CDR2 sequences are MNHNS and SASEGT. CDR3 size: 15 residues. This CDR3 reads CASSEVGSNYQPQHF. The CDR3 nucleotides read TGTGCCAGCAGTGAAGTCGGATCTAATTATCAGCCCCAGCATTTT.

In its sample, this clonotype was seen a few times. The rearrangement links TRBV6-2 or TRBV6-3 to TRBJ1-1; D unclear. V gave up 2 bases and J gave up 7 bases, with 8 bases separating them. CDR3 length equals 12 residues. Germline assignment: CDR1 MNHEY and CDR2 SVGEGT. Written as DNA, the CDR3 is TGTGCCAGCAGTTACGGACTTAATGAAGCTTTCTTT. This sequence encodes CASSYGLNEAFF.

This clonotype was seen just once. The CDR3 sequence is CASSLAAPRPLYEQYF. The CDR3 DNA is TGTGCCAGCAGCTTGGCGGCCCCTCGGCCTCTTTACGAGCAGTACTTC. This sequence joins TRBV5-4 and TRBJ2-7; the D is unclear. Germline values: CDR1 SGHNT, CDR2 YYREEE (reference sequence). The CDR3 is made up of 16 amino acids. The V end lost 0 bases, the J end lost 4 bases, and 17 bases lay between the germline ends.

The chain couples TRBV7-2 to TRBJ1-1; D might be TRBD1 (6 bases). V dropped 1 base and J dropped 1 base, with 10 bases sitting between them. The germline gives CDR1 SGHTA, CDR2 FQGNSA. The CDR3 is made up of 15 amino acids. CDR3 in amino acids: CASSLEGTPNTEAFF. The CDR3 DNA reads as TGTGCCAGCAGCTTAGAAGGGACACCGAACACTGAAGCTTTCTTT.

This clonotype showed up many times. V and J are TRBV4-3 and TRBJ1-2; D unresolved. This CDR3 spans 13 amino acids. V shed 2 bases and J shed 9 bases, with 13 bases lying between them. Per the germline V gene, CDR1 is LGHNA and CDR2 is YSLEER. CDR3 DNA sequence: TGCGCCAGCAGCCAAAATACGGAGACACGCTACACCTTC. Residues: CASSQNTETRYTF.

The table lists this clonotype with a few counts. The rearrangement joins TRBV6-5 to TRBJ2-7, with D hard to call. Germline V gene lookup returns CDR1 MNHEY and CDR2 SVGAGI. The CDR3 has 13 residues. V lost 2 bases to trimming and J lost 4 bases, with 9 bases between them. Written as DNA, the CDR3 is TGTGCCAGCAGTTACGCTACGCAGTACGAGCAGTACTTC. It translates to CASSYATQYEQYF.

This clonotype was seen a few times. The chain links TRBV2 to TRBJ2-2; TRBD2 matches at 9 bases. The CDR3 runs 18 residues. In germline, CDR1 is SNHLY, CDR2 FYNNEI. The ends lost 7 bases at V and 5 bases at J; junction bases unmatched: 17. CDR3 DNA: TGTGCCAGCATAATCGTCGGGACTAGCCTTGGGGGAACCGGGGAGCTGTTTTTT. Amino acids: CASIIVGTSLGGTGELFF.

This clonotype came up many times. CDR3 DNA sequence: TGCGCCAGCAGCCAAGGAACTAACACTGAAGCTTTCTTT. Translation gives CASSQGTNTEAFF. The V and J genes are TRBV4-1 and TRBJ1-1; no clear D gene. This CDR3 spans 13 amino acids. The germline V and J ends were trimmed by 1 base and 2 bases, with 5 bases remaining between them. Per the germline V gene, CDR1 is MGHRA and CDR2 is YSYEKL.

Written as DNA, the CDR3 is TGTGCCACCAGCAGAGATCCGTTGGATGGCTACACCTTC. Its protein is CATSRDPLDGYTF. V and J are TRBV15 and TRBJ1-2; D not certain. V was shortened by 0 bases and J by 6 bases, with 8 bases between the two germline ends. CDR1 and CDR2 (germline): LNHNV, YYDKDF (reference sequence). This CDR3 region has 13 residues.

This clonotype was picked up many times. The rearrangement uses TRBV7-2 and TRBJ1-6, with D hard to call. The CDR3 is 12 residues long. Germline V lookup: CDR1 SGHTA, CDR2 FQGNSA. V was shortened by 2 bases and J by 5 bases, with 1 base between the two germline ends. CDR3 DNA sequence: TGTGCCAGCAGCTTAAATAATTCACCCCTCCACTTT. Translated, it gives CASSLNNSPLHF.

The gene calls are TRBV6-6 and TRBJ2-5; no firm D call. Germline V lookup: CDR1 MNHNY, CDR2 SVGAGI (reference sequence). CDR3 length: 13 residues. V lost 2 bases and J 5 bases, leaving 9 bases between the germline ends. CDR3 region: CASSYRVGETQYF. As DNA, the CDR3 is TGTGCCAGCAGTTACAGGGTTGGGGAGACCCAGTACTTC.

This clonotype has ten or more counts. V is TRBV12-3 or TRBV12-4 and J is TRBJ1-1; no firm D call. Deletions cut 7 bases from V and 5 bases from J, with 11 bases between. This CDR3 is 12 amino acids long. CDR3 protein: CASNVGRTEAFF. The CDR3 bases are TGTGCCAGCAATGTAGGAAGGACTGAAGCTTTCTTT.

This clonotype has a count of ten or more. This chain connects TRBV29-1 to TRBJ2-7; the D gene is possibly TRBD1 (5 bases). The V and J ends lost 4 bases and 4 bases respectively, with 11 bases between them. CDR1 SQVTM and CDR2 ANQGSEA come from the germline V gene. The CDR3 is made up of 12 amino acids. CDR3 in amino acids: CSVGAQGYEQYF. The CDR3 region has the DNA TGCAGCGTTGGTGCGCAGGGTTACGAGCAGTACTTC.

The chain combines TRBV7-8 with TRBJ2-5; D is ambiguous. CDR3 size: 13 residues. Trimming removed 1 base at V and 5 bases at J, with 8 bases between. In germline, CDR1 is SGHVS, CDR2 FQNEAQ. CDR3: CASSLDLGETQYF. CDR3 coding DNA: TGTGCCAGCAGCTTAGATTTGGGGGAGACCCAGTACTTC. Supplemented by reference TRBV7-8 and TRBJ2-5, the full variable domain reads GAGVSQSPRYKVAKRGQDVALRCDPISGHVSLFWYQQALGQGPEFLTYFQNEAQLDKSGLPSDRFFAERPEGSVSTLKIQRTQQEDSAVYLCASSLDLGETQYFGPGTRLLVL.

The chain couples TRBV20-1 to TRBJ2-5, with 10 bases fitting TRBD2. Trimming removed 4 bases from V and 2 bases from J; junction bases left unmatched: 1. Germline V gene lookup returns CDR1 DFQATT and CDR2 SNEGSKA (reference sequence). The CDR3 loop spans 13 amino acids. The chain's CDR3 is CSAIAGGQETQYF. CDR3 bases: TGCAGTGCTATAGCGGGAGGACAAGAGACCCAGTACTTC.

There are a few counts of this clonotype. The chain has TRBV7-9 and TRBJ2-7, with D perhaps matching TRBD2 (6 bases). This CDR3 contains 17 residues. Germline CDR1 is SEHNR and CDR2 is FQNEAQ (reference sequence). V was clipped by 5 bases and J by 2 bases, with 22 bases between them. CDR3 in DNA: TGTGCCAGCAGCCCCCAGGGCTCACTAGCCGGCGCCTACGAGCAGTACTTC. Translated, it gives CASSPQGSLAGAYEQYF. The whole variable domain, filled in from reference TRBV7-9 and TRBJ2-7, reads DTGVSQNPRHKITKRGQNVTFRCDPISEHNRLYWYRQTLGQGPEFLTYFQNEAQLEKSRLLSDRFSAERPKGSFSTLEIQRTEQGDSAMYLCASSPQGSLAGAYEQYFGPGTRLTVT.